Listed below are T cell receptor beta chains from one sample, sequenced in a study of beta chain features in type 1 diabetes. The data were produced by immunoSEQ multiplex PCR, yet TCRdb's version contains in-frame clones alone and is incomplete. Of some 160,000 clones listed, roughly 9% are singletons. The sample comprised central memory CD4+ T cells from blood. The receptors were sampled from a woman younger than 30 in good health. Both conserved end residues are part of each CDR3.

v_call	j_call	cdr3_aa
TRBV5-1	TRBJ1-2	CASSIPGQDGYTF
TRBV5-1	TRBJ2-6	CASLDSSGANVLTF
TRBV5-1	TRBJ1-4	CASSLGRGEKLFF
TRBV7-9	TRBJ2-7	CASSLYPSREVYQQYF
TRBV15	TRBJ2-5	CATSRDRAQETQYF
TRBV7-8	TRBJ1-5	CASSLVWGQGRQTANQPQHF
TRBV9	TRBJ1-1	CASSAFLNTEAFF
TRBV30	TRBJ2-2	CAWARTGELFF
TRBV5-1	TRBJ2-5	CASSWVTSVRETQYF
TRBV27	TRBJ2-5	CASRGTSGLRQETQYF
TRBV5-4	TRBJ2-7	CASSVRRRGSYEQYF
TRBV5-1	TRBJ2-6	CASSLLASGANVLTF
TRBV28	TRBJ1-2	CASGNPRAYGYTF
TRBV30	TRBJ2-5	CAWSPGQSQETQYF
TRBV5-6	TRBJ2-5	CASRGLAGGGQETQYF
TRBV7-2	TRBJ2-2	CASSFVGGLDGELFF
TRBV4-2	TRBJ2-1	CASSSIYNEQFF
TRBV29-1	TRBJ2-7	CSVTGTEGSYEQYF
TRBV29-1	TRBJ1-2	CSVVKSQGAWGYTF
TRBV4-2	TRBJ2-3	CASSQGFISSSSDTQYF
TRBV5-1	TRBJ2-1	CASSLPPIGTSTYNEQFF
TRBV5-1	TRBJ2-3	CASSQGSSGASTDTQYF
TRBV5-1	TRBJ2-1	CASSLDSHNEQFF
TRBV30	TRBJ1-2	CAWTGGYGYTF
TRBV7-2	TRBJ1-1	CASTSHRGVTEAFF
TRBV18	TRBJ1-2	CASSPQARVNYGYTF
TRBV7-2	TRBJ2-7	CASSPTYEQYF
TRBV7-3	TRBJ1-2	CASSARDRAYYGYTF
TRBV7-9	TRBJ2-3	CASSPRGASTDTQYF
TRBV9	TRBJ2-7	CASSVDRSPGGEQYF
TRBV30	TRBJ2-1	CACRLAAYNEQFF
TRBV7-9	TRBJ2-1	CASSLGTSGGSSSNEQFF
TRBV18	TRBJ2-2	CASSAHERNTGELFF
TRBV11-2	TRBJ2-1	CASSRRDEQFF
TRBV2	TRBJ2-2	CASIIHPNTGELFF
TRBV5-4	TRBJ1-2	CASSQETFNYGYTF
TRBV7-2	TRBJ1-1	CASSFTGGNTEAFF
TRBV5-1	TRBJ2-5	CASSPGTSGVGTQYF
TRBV30	TRBJ2-7	CAWSGLAGGLHEQYF
TRBV25-1	TRBJ2-3	CASSEIGRVTDTQYF
TRBV11-2	TRBJ2-7	CASSFLLGSYEQYF
TRBV9	TRBJ2-3	CASSPLHGRSTDTQYF
TRBV7-9	TRBJ2-4	CASSPQGGSFGNIQYF
TRBV19	TRBJ1-2	CASSPDRNYGYTF
TRBV5-1	TRBJ1-2	CASSQDEGAGYGYTF
TRBV6-5	TRBJ2-3	CASSSQLAGFTDTQYF
TRBV6-1	TRBJ1-2	CASSGSGVGGYGYTF
TRBV4-2	TRBJ1-1	CASSPLGQGNTEAFF
TRBV6-5	TRBJ2-1	CASSWGRSSRKQFF
TRBV4-1	TRBJ2-1	CASRIAGSKDNEQFF
TRBV7-3	TRBJ2-1	CASSPLTGAFGEQFF
TRBV4-1	TRBJ1-5	CASSPEDWQPQHF